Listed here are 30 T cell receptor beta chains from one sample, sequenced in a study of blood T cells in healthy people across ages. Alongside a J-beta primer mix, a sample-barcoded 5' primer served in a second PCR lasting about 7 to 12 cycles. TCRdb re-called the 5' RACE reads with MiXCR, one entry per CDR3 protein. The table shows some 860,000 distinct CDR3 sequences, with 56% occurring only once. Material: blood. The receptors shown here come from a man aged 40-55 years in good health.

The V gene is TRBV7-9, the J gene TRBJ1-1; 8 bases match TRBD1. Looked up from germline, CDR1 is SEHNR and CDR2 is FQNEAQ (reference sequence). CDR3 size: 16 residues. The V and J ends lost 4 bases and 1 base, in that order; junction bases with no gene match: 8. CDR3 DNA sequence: TGTGCCAGCAGCTCCTCTCTTGACAGGGGGAACACTGAAGCTTTCTTT. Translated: CASSSSLDRGNTEAFF.

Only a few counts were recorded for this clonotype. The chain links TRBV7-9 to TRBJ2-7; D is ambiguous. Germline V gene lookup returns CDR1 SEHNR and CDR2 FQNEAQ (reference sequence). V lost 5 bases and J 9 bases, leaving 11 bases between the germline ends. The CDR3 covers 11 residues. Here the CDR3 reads CASSRSGGQYF. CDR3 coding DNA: TGTGCCAGCAGCCGTTCAGGTGGGCAGTACTTC.

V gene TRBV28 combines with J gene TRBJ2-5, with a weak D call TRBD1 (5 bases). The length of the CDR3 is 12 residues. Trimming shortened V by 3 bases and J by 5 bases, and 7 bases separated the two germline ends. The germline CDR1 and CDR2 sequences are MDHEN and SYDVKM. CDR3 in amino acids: CASSFQGETQYF. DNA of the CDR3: TGTGCCAGCAGTTTCCAGGGTGAGACCCAGTACTTC.

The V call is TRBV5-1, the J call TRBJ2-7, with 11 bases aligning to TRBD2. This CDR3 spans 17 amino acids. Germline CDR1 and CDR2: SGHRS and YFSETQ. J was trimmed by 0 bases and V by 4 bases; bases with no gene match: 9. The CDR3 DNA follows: TGCGCCAGCAGCACGGGACTAGCGGTCTCACTCTCCTACGAGCAGTACTTC. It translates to CASSTGLAVSLSYEQYF.

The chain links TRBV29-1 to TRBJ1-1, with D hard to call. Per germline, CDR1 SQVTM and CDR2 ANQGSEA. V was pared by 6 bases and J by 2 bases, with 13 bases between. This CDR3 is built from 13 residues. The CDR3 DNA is TGCAGCGTCGCAGATCCGATTAACACTGAAGCTTTCTTT. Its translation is CSVADPINTEAFF.

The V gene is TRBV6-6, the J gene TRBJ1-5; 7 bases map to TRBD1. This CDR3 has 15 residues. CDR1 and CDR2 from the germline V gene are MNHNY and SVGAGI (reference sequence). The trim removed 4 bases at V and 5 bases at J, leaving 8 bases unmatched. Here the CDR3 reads CASSSTGMAYQPQHF. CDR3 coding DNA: TGTGCCAGCAGTTCGACAGGGATGGCCTATCAGCCCCAGCATTTT.

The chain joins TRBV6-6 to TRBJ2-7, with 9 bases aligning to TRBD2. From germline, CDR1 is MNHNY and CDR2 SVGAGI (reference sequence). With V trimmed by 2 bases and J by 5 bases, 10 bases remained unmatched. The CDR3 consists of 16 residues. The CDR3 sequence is CASSYVHSGRINEQYF. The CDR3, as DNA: TGTGCCAGCAGTTACGTCCATAGCGGGAGAATTAACGAGCAGTACTTC.

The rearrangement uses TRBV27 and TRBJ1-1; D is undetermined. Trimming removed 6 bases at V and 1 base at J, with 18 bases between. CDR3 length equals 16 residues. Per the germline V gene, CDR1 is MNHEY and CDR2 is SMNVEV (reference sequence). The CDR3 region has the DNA TGTGCCAGCAGGGCCTTTTCCCGGTTTGAGAACACTGAAGCTTTCTTT. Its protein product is CASRAFSRFENTEAFF.

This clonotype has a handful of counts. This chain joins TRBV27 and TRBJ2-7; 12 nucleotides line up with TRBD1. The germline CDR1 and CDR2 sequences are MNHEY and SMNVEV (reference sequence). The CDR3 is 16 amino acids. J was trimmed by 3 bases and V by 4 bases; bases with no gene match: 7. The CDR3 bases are TGTGCCAGCAGTTCAAGGGACAGGGGGCTCGGCTACGAGCAGTACTTC. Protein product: CASSSRDRGLGYEQYF.

In DNA, the CDR3 is TGTGCCAGCAGACCCGACAGGGGCGGCCGGGATGAGACCCAGTACTTC. The encoded protein is CASRPDRGGRDETQYF. This chain joins TRBV28 and TRBJ2-7; 8 nucleotides align to TRBD1. The J call may be wrong; the DNA end is better matched by TRBJ2-5. Germline V gives CDR1 MDHEN, CDR2 SYDVKM. The CDR3 loop spans 16 amino acids.

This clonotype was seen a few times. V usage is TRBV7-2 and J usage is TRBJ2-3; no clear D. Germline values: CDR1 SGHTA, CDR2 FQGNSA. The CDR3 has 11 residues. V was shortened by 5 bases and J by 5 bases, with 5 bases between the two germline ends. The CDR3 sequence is CASSREDTQYF. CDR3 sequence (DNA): TGTGCCAGCAGCAGGGAAGATACGCAGTATTTT. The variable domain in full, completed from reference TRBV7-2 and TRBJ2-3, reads GAGVSQSPSNKVTEKGKDVELRCDPISGHTALYWYRQSLGQGLEFLIYFQGNSAPDKSGLPSDRFSAERTGGSVSTLTIQRTQQEDSAVYLCASSREDTQYFGPGTRLTVL.

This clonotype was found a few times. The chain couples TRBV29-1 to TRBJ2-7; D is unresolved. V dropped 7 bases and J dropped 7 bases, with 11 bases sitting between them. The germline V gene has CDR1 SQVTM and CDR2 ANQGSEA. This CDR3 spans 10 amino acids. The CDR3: CSAGLNEQYF. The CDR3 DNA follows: TGCAGCGCCGGTCTCAATGAGCAGTACTTC.

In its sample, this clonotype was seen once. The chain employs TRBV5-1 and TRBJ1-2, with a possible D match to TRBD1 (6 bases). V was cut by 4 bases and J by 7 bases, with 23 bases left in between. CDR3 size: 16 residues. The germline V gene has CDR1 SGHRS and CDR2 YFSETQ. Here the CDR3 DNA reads TGCGCCAGCAGCCCAACAGGGTCGGGCATTAATGGTGGCTACACCTTC. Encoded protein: CASSPTGSGINGGYTF. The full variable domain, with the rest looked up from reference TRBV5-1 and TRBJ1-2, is KAGVTQTPRYLIKTRGQQVTLSCSPISGHRSVSWYQQTPGQGLQFLFEYFSETQRNKGNFPGRFSGRQFSNSRSEMNVSTLELGDSALYLCASSPTGSGINGGYTFGSGTRLTVV.

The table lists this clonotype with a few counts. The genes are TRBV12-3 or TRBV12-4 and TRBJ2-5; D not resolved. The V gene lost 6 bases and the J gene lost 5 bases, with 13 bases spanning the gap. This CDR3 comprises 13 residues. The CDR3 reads CASSPGPPETQYF. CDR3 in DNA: TGTGCCAGCAGCCCAGGACCCCCGGAGACCCAGTACTTC.

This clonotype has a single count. CDR3 region: CASSREGEWDQPQHF. DNA of the CDR3: TGTGCCAGCAGCCGGGAGGGGGAATGGGATCAGCCCCAGCATTTT. The V gene is TRBV4-2, the J gene TRBJ1-5; possibly TRBD1 for D (6 bases). The CDR3 runs to 15 residues. Germline V gives CDR1 LGHNA, CDR2 YNFKEQ. V lost 4 bases and J lost 5, with 15 bases in between.

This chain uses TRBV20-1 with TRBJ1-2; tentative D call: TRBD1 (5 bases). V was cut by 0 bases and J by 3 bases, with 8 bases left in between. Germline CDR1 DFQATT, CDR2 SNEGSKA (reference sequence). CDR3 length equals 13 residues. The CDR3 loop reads CSARDRDDYGYTF. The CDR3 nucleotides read TGCAGTGCTAGAGACAGGGACGACTATGGCTACACCTTC.

The chain's CDR3 is CASSSILGTGGSVTDTQYF. CDR3 sequence (DNA): TGTGCCAGCAGCTCTATCCTCGGGACAGGGGGCTCTGTCACAGATACGCAGTATTTT. The J gene is TRBJ2-3, the V gene TRBV7-9, with TRBD1 matching 12 bases. CDR3 length equals 19 residues. Looked up from germline, CDR1 is SEHNR and CDR2 is FQNEAQ (reference sequence). V lost 4 bases to trimming and J lost 2 bases; unmatched junction nucleotides: 13.

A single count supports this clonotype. CDR3 bases: TGTGCCAGCAGTTACGATCCCCTCCTCCTAGGACAGGCCAGCAATCAGCCCCAGCATTTT. Residues: CASSYDPLLLGQASNQPQHF. This chain joins TRBV6-5 and TRBJ1-5; 7 bases are shared with TRBD1. Germline-derived CDR1 and CDR2 are MNHEY and SVGAGI. There are 20 residues in the CDR3. V shed 2 bases, J shed 1 base, and the junction held 17 bases outside the gene matches.

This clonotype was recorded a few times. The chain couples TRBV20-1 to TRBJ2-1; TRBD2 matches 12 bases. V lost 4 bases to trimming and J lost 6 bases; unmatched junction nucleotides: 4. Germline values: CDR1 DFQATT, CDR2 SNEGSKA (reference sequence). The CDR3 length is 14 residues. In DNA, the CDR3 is TGCAGTGCTACCCTAGCGGGGGGGCCCAATGAGCAGTTCTTC. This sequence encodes CSATLAGGPNEQFF.

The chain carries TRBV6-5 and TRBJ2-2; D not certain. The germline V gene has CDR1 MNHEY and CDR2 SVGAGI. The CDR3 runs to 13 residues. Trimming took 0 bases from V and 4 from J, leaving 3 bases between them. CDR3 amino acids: CASSYSPTGELFF. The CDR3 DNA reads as TGTGCCAGCAGTTACTCCCCCACCGGGGAGCTGTTTTTT.

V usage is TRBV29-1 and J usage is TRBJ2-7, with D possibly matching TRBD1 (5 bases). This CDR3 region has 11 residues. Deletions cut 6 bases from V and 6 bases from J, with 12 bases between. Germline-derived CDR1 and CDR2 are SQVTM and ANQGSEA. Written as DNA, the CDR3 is TGCAGCGTCGGAGACAGCTGCGAGCAGTACTTC. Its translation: CSVGDSCEQYF.

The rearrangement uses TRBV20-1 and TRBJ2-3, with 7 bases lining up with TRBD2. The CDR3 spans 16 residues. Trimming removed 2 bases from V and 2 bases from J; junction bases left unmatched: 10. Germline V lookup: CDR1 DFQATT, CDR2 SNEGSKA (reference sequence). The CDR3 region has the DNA TGCAGTGCTAGACAAACTAGCGTGGGATTCACAGATACGCAGTATTTT. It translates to CSARQTSVGFTDTQYF.

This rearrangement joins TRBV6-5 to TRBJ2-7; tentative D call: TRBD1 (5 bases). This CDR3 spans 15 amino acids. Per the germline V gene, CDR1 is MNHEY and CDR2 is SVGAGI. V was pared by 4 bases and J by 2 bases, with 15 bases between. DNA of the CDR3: TGTGCCAGCAGTTCCGGCCAGGGTAGCACCTACGAGCAGTACTTC. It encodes CASSSGQGSTYEQYF.

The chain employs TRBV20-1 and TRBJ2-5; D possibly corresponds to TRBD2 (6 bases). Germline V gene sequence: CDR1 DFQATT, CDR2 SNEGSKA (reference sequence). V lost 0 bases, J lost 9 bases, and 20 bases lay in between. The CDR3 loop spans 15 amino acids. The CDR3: CSARDPRYESGAQYF. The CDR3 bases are TGCAGTGCTAGAGATCCGAGATATGAGTCGGGGGCCCAGTACTTC.

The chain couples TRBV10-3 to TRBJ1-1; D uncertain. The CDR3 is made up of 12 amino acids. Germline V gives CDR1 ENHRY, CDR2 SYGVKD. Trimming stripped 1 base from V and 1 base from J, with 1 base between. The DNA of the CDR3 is TGTGCCATCAGTGAGTGGAACACTGAAGCTTTCTTT. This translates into CAISEWNTEAFF.

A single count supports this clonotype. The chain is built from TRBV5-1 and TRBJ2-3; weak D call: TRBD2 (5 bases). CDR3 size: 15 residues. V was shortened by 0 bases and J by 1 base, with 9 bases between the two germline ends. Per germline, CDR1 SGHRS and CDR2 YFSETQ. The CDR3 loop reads CASSLGGHGTDTQYF. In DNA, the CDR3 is TGCGCCAGCAGCTTGGGAGGGCACGGCACAGATACGCAGTATTTT.

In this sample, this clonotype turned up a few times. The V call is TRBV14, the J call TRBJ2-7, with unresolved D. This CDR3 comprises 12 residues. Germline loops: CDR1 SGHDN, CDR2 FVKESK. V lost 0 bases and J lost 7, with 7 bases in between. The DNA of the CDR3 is TGTGCCAGCAGCCAAGAATCGAGAGAGCAGTACTTC. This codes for CASSQESREQYF.

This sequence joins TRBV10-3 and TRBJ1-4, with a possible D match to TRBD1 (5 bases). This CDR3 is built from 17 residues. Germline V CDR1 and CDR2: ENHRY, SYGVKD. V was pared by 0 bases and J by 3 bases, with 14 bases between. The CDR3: CAISESSGRGANEKLFF. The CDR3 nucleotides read TGTGCCATCAGTGAGTCGAGTGGAAGGGGTGCTAATGAAAAACTGTTTTTT.

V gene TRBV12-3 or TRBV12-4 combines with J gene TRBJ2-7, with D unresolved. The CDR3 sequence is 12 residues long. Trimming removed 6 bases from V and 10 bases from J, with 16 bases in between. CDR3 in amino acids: CASSSARSQQYF. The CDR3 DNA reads TGTGCCAGCAGCAGCGCCCGCTCCCAACAGTACTTC.

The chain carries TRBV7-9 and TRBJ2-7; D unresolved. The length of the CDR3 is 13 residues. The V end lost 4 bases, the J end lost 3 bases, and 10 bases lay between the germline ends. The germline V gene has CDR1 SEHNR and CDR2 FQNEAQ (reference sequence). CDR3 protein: CASSYLDGYEQYF. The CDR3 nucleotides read TGTGCCAGCAGCTACCTGGACGGCTACGAGCAGTACTTC.